This TCR beta chain was documented in a study of blood T cell repertoires in COVID-19 (TCRdb year 2020). Concerning the study at large: Collaborator samples came from the United States, Italy and Spain and covered acute and convalescent phases of COVID-19. The prospective study material was composed of cDNA or gDNA derived from T cells, B-cell-depleted T cells, or PBMCs. Deeply sampled blood TCRbeta repertoires from subjects exposed to, actively infected with, or recovered from COVID-19 were included in the dataset. The repertoires were released in a freely available public database intended as a resource for research on the immune response to SARS-CoV-2. Samples came from the ongoing ImmuneRACE study (first 160 participants) plus 1,254 subjects from 6 global collaborators. The sample metadata nearly always contained a de-identified subject ID, COVID-19 status, age in years and sex. HLA class I and class II types, where available, came from metadata supplied by the sample provider rather than from assay-based typing. Beyond this particular receptor, the publication reports: How much clinical and demographic metadata was included differed by source and by participant, and the metadata was provided uncurated.

The CDR3 numbers 16 residues from cysteine through phenylalanine. Only the CDR3 DNA is retained, 48 bases long and in frame from the first base. Deletion took 4 bases off V and 0 bases off J, with a span of 13 bases between the germline ends. The CDR1 and CDR2 encoded by the germline V gene are SGHVS and FQNEAQ. TCRbeta CDR3 regions were amplified from genomic DNA by means of the immunoSEQ Assay, a bias-controlled multiplex PCR. Concerning the study's data processing: Nucleated cell counts per sample were estimated from amplification of reference gene primers within the assay. To quantify the absolute abundance of each unique TCRbeta CDR3 rearrangement, sequence reads were collapsed and filtered. For each sample, productive Simpson clonality was calculated as the square root of Simpson's diversity index across productive rearrangements. TCRdb took this table from immuneACCESS and kept in-frame rearrangements with V and J called. Such tables lack part of the clones; where checked against another copy, unresolved V genes explain under half of the gap, and the rest is unexplained. Clonal size and the V and J genes are those of that table, whereas D and trimming came from the DNA. The sample table records 350,000 to 400,000 clones; approximately 89% of these occur just once. About 0.9% of the sample belongs to the ten largest clones.

Remarks on this clone: The antigen this receptor binds is unknown. Base qualities were left out, and no much larger clone turns up one base away.

Enrolling through a virtual design, the prospective study's participants ranged in age from roughly 18 to 95 years and lived across 20 to 30 United States geographic areas. In the prospective study, cohorts were assigned on the basis of participant-reported clinical history obtained from a screening survey and a study questionnaire. A participant counted as exposed if, within 2 weeks of entering the study, that participant had been in contact with someone who had a PCR-confirmed or clinician-diagnosed COVID-19 case. In the prospective study, whole blood, serum and a nasopharyngeal or oropharyngeal swab were collected from each participant by mobile phlebotomists. Over an approximately two-month period, participants in the prospective study had the option of providing additional blood draws and questionnaires. Prospective study blood samples were shipped either frozen or at room temperature before DNA extraction.

This clonotype was sampled from a woman between 40 and 50 years old who had been exposed to COVID-19. Input material: PBMCs or T cells enriched from blood (not recorded which). The rearrangement combines TRBV7-8 with TRBJ2-1, with no confident D gene call. CDR3 sequence: CASSSPLESSYNEQFF. The DNA sequence is as follows: TGTGCCAGCAGCTCCCCATTAGAGAGCTCCTACAATGAGCAGTTCTTC.